These T cell receptor beta chains were read from a single sample in a study of Ad26.COV2.S vaccination and SARS-CoV-2 variants. Produced via immunoSEQ multiplex PCR; TCRdb's table is partial and in-frame only. The sample contains hundreds of thousands of clones, about 86% of which appear only once. The sample was peripheral blood, taken in a trial of Ad26.COV2.S vaccine versus placebo. The receptors were gathered from a person between 18 and 65 years old who received the Ad26.COV2.S COVID-19 vaccine or a placebo. Each CDR3 is given without its conserved first and last residue.

j_call v_call cdr3_aa
TRBJ1-1 TRBV30 AWNRGLDTEAF
TRBJ2-3 TRBV4-2 ASSQDRRGVSTDTQY
TRBJ2-1 TRBV20-1 SASSGTSGNNEQF
TRBJ1-2 TRBV7-2 ASSLESETPSDGYT
TRBJ2-3 TRBV10-3 AISEPDPGVDTQY
TRBJ1-4 TRBV5-4 ASSFSGAANEKLF
TRBJ1-3 TRBV12-3/TRBV12-4 ASSFRGSNTIY
TRBJ1-2 TRBV24-1 ATSTDLTNYGYT
TRBJ1-1 TRBV27 ASSFRGNTEAF
TRBJ1-2 TRBV7-9 ASSLRDRGSHGYT
TRBJ1-1 TRBV27 ASSPGGGLNTEAF
TRBJ1-5 TRBV27 ASSLTGGVNQPQH
TRBJ2-2 TRBV5-5 ASSFGGSGRELF
TRBJ2-1 TRBV5-1 ASKSMDSPYNEQF
TRBJ1-2 TRBV7-9 ASSAHREGNGYT
TRBJ2-1 TRBV5-1 ASSSDSPYYNEQF
TRBJ1-1 TRBV12-3/TRBV12-4 ASTLRREAEAF
TRBJ1-3 TRBV6-2/TRBV6-3 ASTPDPGNTIY
TRBJ1-1 TRBV2 ASSPEITEAF
TRBJ2-2 TRBV6-2/TRBV6-3 ASSYSSAANTGELF
TRBJ2-1 TRBV30 AWSPGLAGGGEQF
TRBJ1-1 TRBV28 ASLLVAGMNTEAF
TRBJ2-5 TRBV5-1 ASSLEASGSGETQY
TRBJ2-2 TRBV6-4 ARTYFSGGVTGELF
TRBJ2-2 TRBV4-2 ASNGLAETNTGELF
TRBJ1-5 TRBV19 ASSIPGQPYSNQPQH
TRBJ2-3 TRBV15 ATRRGLAGKSTDTQY
TRBJ2-1 TRBV7-2 ASSPGQGMGNEQF
TRBJ2-7 TRBV25-1 ASSDSAYEQY
TRBJ2-7 TRBV9 ASSVSSFNFGEQY
TRBJ1-6 TRBV5-6 ASSLLDRAGSPLH
TRBJ2-7 TRBV14 ASSQGPLGPLYEQY
TRBJ2-5 TRBV3-1/TRBV3-2 ASSQEGAGETQY
TRBJ2-5 TRBV7-9 ASSLDRGRETQY
TRBJ2-1 TRBV2 ASKVYNEQF
TRBJ1-6 TRBV5-1 ASSSGGSAGLWNSPLH
TRBJ1-3 TRBV6-5 ASSYSRQGRDTIY
TRBJ2-1 TRBV5-4 ASSSQTSRPEQF
TRBJ1-1 TRBV19 ASSPTENTEAF
TRBJ2-3 TRBV12-5 ASGLGTSGRAGRDTQY
TRBJ1-5 TRBV6-2/TRBV6-3 ASSTGQTSNQPQH
TRBJ1-1 TRBV7-9 ASSPIGGVNTEAF
TRBJ2-7 TRBV11-3 ASSGAWEQY
TRBJ2-3 TRBV28 ASSLPSTDTQY
TRBJ1-6 TRBV28 ASSLTGDNSPLH
TRBJ2-2 TRBV6-2/TRBV6-3 ASSYRGAAGELF
TRBJ2-5 TRBV24-1 ATSAPFLARETQY
TRBJ1-1 TRBV2 ASSRGTGETEAF
TRBJ1-2 TRBV6-5 ASSYRPANYGYT
TRBJ1-1 TRBV27 ASSFSGGTEAF
TRBJ2-7 TRBV4-1 ASSQEAGDTSGGYEQY
TRBJ2-2 TRBV7-2 ASRPDYNTGELF
TRBJ2-6 TRBV5-1 ASTWTGGLGGANVLT
TRBJ1-5 TRBV4-1 ASSQDVGAGQPQH
TRBJ2-7 TRBV5-1 ASSLEDRGVYEQY
TRBJ2-2 TRBV5-1 ASSGGLPNTGELF
TRBJ1-5 TRBV2 ASRSLTGPNQPQH